A selection of T cell receptor beta chains follows, all from one sample in a study of early T cells in non-severe SARS-CoV-2 infection. TCRdb re-called the 5' RACE reads with MiXCR, one entry per CDR3 protein. The sample shows 61,000 or so distinct CDR3 sequences, around 12% of them seen only once. The material was whole blood, obtained at baseline. The receptors shown here come from an adult who was a healthcare worker with PCR-confirmed SARS-CoV-2 infection or an uninfected control (not recorded which). The donor label of this sample is uncertain. The CDR3 runs from the conserved cysteine through the conserved F or W. The order of the fields is J gene, D gene, clone size, V gene, CDR3 protein, CDR3 DNA. The D gene is left open where the match is weak. Part of the rows lack a size; the others show once, few, many or a class for expanded clones.

J: TRBJ2-1
D: TRBD2
size: many
V: TRBV29-1
CDR3: CSCGTSGATGEQFF
DNA: TGCAGCTGTGGTACTAGCGGGGCTACAGGGGAGCAGTTCTTC

J: TRBJ2-1
D: TRBD1
size: few
V: TRBV6-1
CDR3: CASSQDRAYNEQFF
DNA: TGTGCCAGCAGCCAGGACAGGGCGTACAATGAGCAGTTCTTC

J: TRBJ2-5
D: NA
size: NA
V: TRBV30
CDR3: CAWSVRETQYF
DNA: TGTGCCTGGAGTGTACGAGAGACCCAGTACTTC

J: TRBJ1-2
D: TRBD1
size: NA
V: TRBV12-3/TRBV12-4
CDR3: CASSRQGHYGYTF
DNA: TGTGCCAGCAGCAGACAGGGGCACTATGGCTACACCTTC

J: TRBJ1-1
D: TRBD1
size: few
V: TRBV18
CDR3: CASSPRDSLLEAFF
DNA: TGTGCCAGCTCACCTAGGGACAGCCTTCTTGAAGCTTTCTTT

J: TRBJ1-1
D: NA
size: many
V: TRBV13
CDR3: CASSLVRGTKKNTEAFF
DNA: TGTGCCAGCAGCTTAGTTCGCGGGACAAAAAAGAACACTGAAGCTTTCTTT

J: TRBJ1-5
D: TRBD1
size: NA
V: TRBV9
CDR3: CASSPTGEGQPQHF
DNA: TGTGCCAGCAGCCCAACAGGGGAGGGACAGCCCCAGCATTTT

J: TRBJ2-1
D: TRBD2
size: NA
V: TRBV9
CDR3: CASSVGTSGNSYNEQFF
DNA: TGTGCCAGCAGCGTCGGGACTAGCGGGAATTCTTACAATGAGCAGTTCTTC

J: TRBJ2-1
D: NA
size: NA
V: TRBV2
CDR3: CASSDSSGALVCEQFF
DNA: TGTGCCAGCAGTGACAGTAGCGGCGCGTTGGTTTGTGAGCAGTTCTTC

J: TRBJ1-2
D: NA
size: few
V: TRBV9
CDR3: CASRTDEFNYGYTF
DNA: TGTGCCAGCAGGACAGACGAGTTTAACTATGGCTACACCTTC

J: TRBJ2-1
D: NA
size: many
V: TRBV29-1
CDR3: CSVGQVGNEQFF
DNA: TGCAGCGTTGGTCAGGTGGGCAATGAGCAGTTCTTC

J: TRBJ2-3
D: TRBD1
size: few
V: TRBV6-5
CDR3: CASSYDGQGTDTQYF
DNA: TGTGCCAGCAGTTATGACGGACAGGGAACAGATACGCAGTATTTT

J: TRBJ2-2
D: TRBD1
size: many
V: TRBV3-1
CDR3: CASSQGPGQGRADTNTGELFF
DNA: TGTGCCAGCAGCCAAGGTCCGGGACAGGGCCGAGCGGACACGAACACCGGGGAGCTGTTTTTT

J: TRBJ2-3
D: NA
size: few
V: TRBV2
CDR3: CASGKSPYGTDTQYF
DNA: TGTGCCAGCGGCAAGTCGCCTTATGGCACAGATACGCAGTATTTT

J: TRBJ2-1
D: TRBD2
size: few
V: TRBV10-1
CDR3: CASSESPGLADNEQFF
DNA: TGCGCCAGCAGTGAGTCACCCGGACTAGCCGACAATGAGCAGTTCTTC

J: TRBJ1-1
D: NA
size: few
V: TRBV5-4
CDR3: CASSRNRVGNTEAFF
DNA: TGTGCCAGCAGCAGAAACAGGGTGGGGAACACTGAAGCTTTCTTT

J: TRBJ1-1
D: NA
size: few
V: TRBV5-6
CDR3: CASSSTGYTEAFF
DNA: TGTGCCAGCAGCTCGACCGGATACACTGAAGCTTTCTTT

J: TRBJ2-5
D: NA
size: NA
V: TRBV4-1
CDR3: CASSRTWQETQYF
DNA: TGCGCCAGCAGCCGTACATGGCAAGAGACCCAGTACTTC

J: TRBJ1-3
D: NA
size: many
V: TRBV5-1
CDR3: CASSGGSSGNTIYF
DNA: TGCGCCAGCAGCGGAGGGAGCTCTGGAAACACCATATATTTT

J: TRBJ1-2
D: NA
size: few
V: TRBV19
CDR3: CASSRSGYGYTF
DNA: TGTGCCAGTAGTCGTTCAGGATATGGCTACACCTTC

J: TRBJ2-1
D: TRBD2
size: NA
V: TRBV27
CDR3: CASSFRLAGGINEQFF
DNA: TGTGCCAGCAGTTTTCGCCTAGCGGGGGGGATCAATGAGCAGTTCTTC

J: TRBJ1-6
D: NA
size: NA
V: TRBV18
CDR3: CASSPGVGSPLHF
DNA: TGTGCCAGCTCACCAGGGGTAGGTTCACCCCTCCACTTT

J: TRBJ2-5
D: NA
size: NA
V: TRBV14
CDR3: CASSSLSGQETQYF
DNA: TGTGCCAGCAGCTCACTGAGCGGCCAAGAGACCCAGTACTTC

J: TRBJ1-1
D: NA
size: NA
V: TRBV7-9
CDR3: CASSLSRGGTEAFF
DNA: TGTGCCAGCAGCTTATCACGTGGCGGCACTGAAGCTTTCTTT

J: TRBJ2-5
D: NA
size: NA
V: TRBV20-1
CDR3: CSARTGTVQETQYF
DNA: TGCAGTGCTAGGACCGGGACTGTACAAGAGACCCAGTACTTC

J: TRBJ2-5
D: TRBD2
size: NA
V: TRBV7-2
CDR3: CASSFWAGGPETQYF
DNA: TGTGCCAGCAGCTTTTGGGCGGGGGGCCCGGAGACCCAGTACTTC

J: TRBJ2-2
D: NA
size: medium-sized
V: TRBV7-7
CDR3: CASSLAGELFF
DNA: TGTGCCAGCAGCTTAGCCGGGGAGCTGTTTTTT

J: TRBJ2-2
D: NA
size: NA
V: TRBV5-5
CDR3: CASSLGQIANTGELFF
DNA: TGTGCCAGCAGCTTAGGACAGATCGCGAACACCGGGGAGCTGTTTTTT

J: TRBJ2-5
D: TRBD1
size: NA
V: TRBV11-2
CDR3: CASSLRTGSYTETQYF
DNA: TGTGCCAGCAGCTTAAGGACAGGGTCTTATACCGAGACCCAGTACTTC

J: TRBJ1-4
D: NA
size: NA
V: TRBV7-6
CDR3: CASSLDSGSGEKLFF
DNA: TGTGCCAGCAGCTTAGACTCGGGAAGTGGGGAAAAACTGTTTTTT

J: TRBJ1-1
D: NA
size: few
V: TRBV6-1
CDR3: CASRQEGWVTEAFF
DNA: TGTGCCAGCAGACAGGAGGGTTGGGTCACTGAAGCTTTCTTT

J: TRBJ1-1
D: NA
size: NA
V: TRBV7-9
CDR3: CASSGQQGNTEAFF
DNA: TGTGCCAGCAGCGGACAACAGGGGAACACTGAAGCTTTCTTT

J: TRBJ2-6
D: TRBD1
size: NA
V: TRBV24-1
CDR3: CATSDWTGEYGANVLTF
DNA: TGTGCCACCAGTGACTGGACAGGGGAGTATGGGGCCAACGTCCTGACTTTC

J: TRBJ2-5
D: TRBD2
size: NA
V: TRBV12-3/TRBV12-4
CDR3: CASSFRDYETQYF
DNA: TGTGCCAGCAGTTTCCGGGACTACGAGACCCAGTACTTC

J: TRBJ2-3
D: NA
size: few
V: TRBV20-1
CDR3: CSGFRGRTDTQYF
DNA: TGCAGTGGATTCCGGGGACGCACAGATACGCAGTATTTT

J: TRBJ1-2
D: NA
size: NA
V: TRBV5-8
CDR3: CASSLGPGGAPLGLHDGYTF
DNA: TGTGCCAGCAGCCTGGGGCCGGGAGGGGCCCCCCTTGGACTGCATGATGGCTACACCTTC

J: TRBJ1-5
D: TRBD1
size: few
V: TRBV19
CDR3: CASTVTGSNQPQHF
DNA: TGTGCCAGTACCGTGACAGGGTCAAATCAGCCCCAGCATTTT

J: TRBJ2-3
D: TRBD2
size: few
V: TRBV10-3
CDR3: CAISDGLAGGLDTQYF
DNA: TGTGCCATCAGTGACGGACTAGCGGGGGGGCTGGATACGCAGTATTTT

J: TRBJ1-2
D: NA
size: many
V: TRBV14
CDR3: CASSQEYYGYTF
DNA: TGTGCCAGCAGCCAAGAGTACTATGGCTACACCTTC